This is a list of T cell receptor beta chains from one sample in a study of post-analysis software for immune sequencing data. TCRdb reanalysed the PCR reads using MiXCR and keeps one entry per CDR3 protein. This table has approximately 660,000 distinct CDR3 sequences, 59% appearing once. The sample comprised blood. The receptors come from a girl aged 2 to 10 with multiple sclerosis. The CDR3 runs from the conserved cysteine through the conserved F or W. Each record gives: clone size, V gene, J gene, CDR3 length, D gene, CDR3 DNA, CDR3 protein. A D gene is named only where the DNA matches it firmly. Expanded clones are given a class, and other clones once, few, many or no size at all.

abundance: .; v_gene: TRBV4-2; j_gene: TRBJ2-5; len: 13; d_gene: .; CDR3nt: TGTGCCAGCAGCCAAGCGATACAAGAGACCCAGTACTTC; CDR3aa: CASSQAIQETQYF
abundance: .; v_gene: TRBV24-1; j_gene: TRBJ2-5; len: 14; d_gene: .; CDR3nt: TGTGCCACCAGTGATCCGACAGCTCAAGAGACCCAGTACTTC; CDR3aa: CATSDPTAQETQYF
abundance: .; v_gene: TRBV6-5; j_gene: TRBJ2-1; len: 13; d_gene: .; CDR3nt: TGTGCCAGCAGCCTCGGAGAAGTCGATGAGCAGTTCTTC; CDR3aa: CASSLGEVDEQFF
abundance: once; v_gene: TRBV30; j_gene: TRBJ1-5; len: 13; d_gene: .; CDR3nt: TGTGCCTGGAGTGGGACAGACCGTCAGCCCCAGCATTTT; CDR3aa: CAWSGTDRQPQHF
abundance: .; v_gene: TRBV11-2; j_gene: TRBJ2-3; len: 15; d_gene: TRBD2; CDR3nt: TGTGCCAGCAGCCCAGCGGGGCGTGGCACAGATACGCAGTATTTT; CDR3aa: CASSPAGRGTDTQYF
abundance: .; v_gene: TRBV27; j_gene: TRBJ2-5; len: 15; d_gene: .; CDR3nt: TGTGCCAGCAGTCCCCTTGGGGACGGTGAAGAGACCCAGTACTTC; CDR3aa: CASSPLGDGEETQYF
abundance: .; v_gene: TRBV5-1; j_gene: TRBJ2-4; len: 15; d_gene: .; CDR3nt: TGCGCCAGCAGCTTGCGCGGTGGGGTACACGATATTCAGTACTTC; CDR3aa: CASSLRGGVHDIQYF
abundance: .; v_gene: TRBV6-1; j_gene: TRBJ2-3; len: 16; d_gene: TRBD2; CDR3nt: TGTGCCAGCAGAGTAGCGGGGACCCACAACTCAGATACGCAGTATTTT; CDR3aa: CASRVAGTHNSDTQYF
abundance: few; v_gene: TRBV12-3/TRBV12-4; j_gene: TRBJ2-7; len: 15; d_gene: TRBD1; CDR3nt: TGTGCCAGCAGTTTGGGACAGGGGTTGTCCTACGAGCAGTACTTC; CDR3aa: CASSLGQGLSYEQYF
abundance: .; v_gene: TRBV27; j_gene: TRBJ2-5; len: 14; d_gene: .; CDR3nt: TGTGCCAGCAGTTTGCGGAGGGATCAAGAGACCCAGTACTTC; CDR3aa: CASSLRRDQETQYF
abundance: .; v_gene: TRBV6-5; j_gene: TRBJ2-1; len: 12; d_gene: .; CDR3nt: TGTGCCAGCAGTTACGACTGGGATGAGCAGTTCTTC; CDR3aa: CASSYDWDEQFF
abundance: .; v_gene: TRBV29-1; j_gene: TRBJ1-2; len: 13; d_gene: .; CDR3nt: TGCAGCGTTGAATTAGAGGGGCTGAGGGGCTACACCTTC; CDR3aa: CSVELEGLRGYTF
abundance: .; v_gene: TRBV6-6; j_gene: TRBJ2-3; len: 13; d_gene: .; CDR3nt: TGTGCCAGCAGTCCGGGACCTCCAGATACGCAGTATTTT; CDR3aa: CASSPGPPDTQYF
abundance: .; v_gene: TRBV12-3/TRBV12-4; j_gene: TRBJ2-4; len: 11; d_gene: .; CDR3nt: TGTGCCAGCAGGATTGCCGGGATGCAGTACTTC; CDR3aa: CASRIAGMQYF
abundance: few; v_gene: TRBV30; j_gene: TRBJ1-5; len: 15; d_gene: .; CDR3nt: TGTGCCTGGAGCCGGGGGGAAGGAGGCAATCAGCCCCAGCATTTT; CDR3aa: CAWSRGEGGNQPQHF
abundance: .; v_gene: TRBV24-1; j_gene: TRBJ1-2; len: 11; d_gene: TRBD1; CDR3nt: TGTGCCACCAGTGGAGGGGGCGGCTACACCTTC; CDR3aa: CATSGGGGYTF
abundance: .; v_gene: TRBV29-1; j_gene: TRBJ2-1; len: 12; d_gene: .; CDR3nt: TGCAGCGTTGAGTCAGGTGGGCTTGAGCAGTTCTTC; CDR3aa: CSVESGGLEQFF
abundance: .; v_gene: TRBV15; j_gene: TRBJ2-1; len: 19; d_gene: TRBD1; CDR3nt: TGTGCCACCAGCAGGCAGACCGGGACAGGGCGACGCTCCTACAATGAGCAGTTCTTC; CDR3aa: CATSRQTGTGRRSYNEQFF
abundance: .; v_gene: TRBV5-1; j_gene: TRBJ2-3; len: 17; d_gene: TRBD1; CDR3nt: TGCGCCAGCAGCTCGGCGAACAGGGGGCGGAGCACAGATACGCAGTATTTT; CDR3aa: CASSSANRGRSTDTQYF
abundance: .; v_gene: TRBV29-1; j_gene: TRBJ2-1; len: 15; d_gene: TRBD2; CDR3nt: TGCAGCGTTGTGGCTAGCGGGAGCCTGGACAATGAGCAGTTCTTC; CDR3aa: CSVVASGSLDNEQFF
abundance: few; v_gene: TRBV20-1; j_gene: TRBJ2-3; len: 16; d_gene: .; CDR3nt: TGCAGTGCTAGAGGCCCGACTACGCCTCGCACAGATACGCAGTATTTT; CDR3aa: CSARGPTTPRTDTQYF
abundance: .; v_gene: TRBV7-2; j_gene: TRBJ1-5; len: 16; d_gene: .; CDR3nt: TGTGCCAGCAGCTTAGTAGCATCGGGTAGCAATCAGCCCCAGCATTTT; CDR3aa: CASSLVASGSNQPQHF
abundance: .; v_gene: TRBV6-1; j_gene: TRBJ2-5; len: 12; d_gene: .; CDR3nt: TGTGCCAGCAGTGAACCACCAGAGACCCAGTACTTC; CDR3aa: CASSEPPETQYF
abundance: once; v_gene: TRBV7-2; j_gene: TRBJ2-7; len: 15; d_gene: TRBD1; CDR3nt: TGTGCCAGCAGCTCCGACAGGGACCCCACCTACGAGCAGTACTTC; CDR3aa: CASSSDRDPTYEQYF
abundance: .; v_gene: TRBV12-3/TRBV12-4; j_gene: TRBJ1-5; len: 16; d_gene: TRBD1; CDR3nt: TGTGCCAGCAGTTACGGGACAGCCCCGGAGGATCAGCCCCAGCATTTT; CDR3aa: CASSYGTAPEDQPQHF
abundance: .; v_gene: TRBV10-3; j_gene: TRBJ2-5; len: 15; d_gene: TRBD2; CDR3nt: TGTGCCATCGCAGAACGCCTAGCGGGGGCTGGAGAGCAGTACTTC; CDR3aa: CAIAERLAGAGEQYF
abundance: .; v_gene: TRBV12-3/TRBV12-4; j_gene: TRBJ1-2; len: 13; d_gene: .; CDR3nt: TGTGCCAGCACCAGGTTGGGCAACTATGGCTACACCTTC; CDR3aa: CASTRLGNYGYTF
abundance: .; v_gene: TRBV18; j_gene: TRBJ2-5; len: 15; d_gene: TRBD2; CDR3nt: TGTGCCAGCTCACGGGCTAGCGGGGGCCAAGAGACCCAGTACTTC; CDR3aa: CASSRASGGQETQYF
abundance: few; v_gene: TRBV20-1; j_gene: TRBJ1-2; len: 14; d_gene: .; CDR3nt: TGCAGTGCTAGAGATTTAGGGGGGCAGCATGGCTACACCTTC; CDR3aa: CSARDLGGQHGYTF
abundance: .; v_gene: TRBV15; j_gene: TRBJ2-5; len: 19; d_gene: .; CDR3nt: TGTGCCACCAGCAGAGATAGATGGATGCGGTTCCCCCGACTGGAGACCCAGTACTTC; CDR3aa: CATSRDRWMRFPRLETQYF
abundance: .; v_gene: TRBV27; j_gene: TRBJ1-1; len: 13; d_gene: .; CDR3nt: TGTGCCAGCAGTTTGGGTGCCCAGCATGAAGCTTTCTTT; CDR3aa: CASSLGAQHEAFF
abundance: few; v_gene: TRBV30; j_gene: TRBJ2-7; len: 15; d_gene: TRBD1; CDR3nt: TGTGCCTGGAGTGTACGTCATTCAGGGGGCTACGAGCAGTACTTC; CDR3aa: CAWSVRHSGGYEQYF
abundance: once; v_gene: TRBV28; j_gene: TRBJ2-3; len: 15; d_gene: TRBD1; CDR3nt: TGTGCCAGCAGCATACAGGGGCCCCCCACAGATACGCAGTATTTT; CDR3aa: CASSIQGPPTDTQYF
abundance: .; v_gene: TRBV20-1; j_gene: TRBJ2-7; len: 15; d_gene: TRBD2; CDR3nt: TGCAGTGCCGCCTGGACTAGCGGGCGAACCTACGAGCAGTACTTC; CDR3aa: CSAAWTSGRTYEQYF
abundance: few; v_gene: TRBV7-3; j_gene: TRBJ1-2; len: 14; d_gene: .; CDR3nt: TGTGCCAGCAGCTTAACCGATGGGCCGTATGGCTACACCTTC; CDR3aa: CASSLTDGPYGYTF
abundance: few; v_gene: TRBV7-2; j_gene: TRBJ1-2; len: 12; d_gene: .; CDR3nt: TGTGCCAGCAGCTTAAATGGTGCTAGCTACACCTTC; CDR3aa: CASSLNGASYTF
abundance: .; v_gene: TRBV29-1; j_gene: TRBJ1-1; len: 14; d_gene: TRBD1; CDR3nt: TGCAGCGAGAGAGACAGGGGGCGGAGTACTGAAGCTTTCTTT; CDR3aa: CSERDRGRSTEAFF
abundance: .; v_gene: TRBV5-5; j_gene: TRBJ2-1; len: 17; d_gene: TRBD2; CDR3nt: TGTGCCAGCAGCCTGCGACTAGCGGGGGGTAGGGAAAATGAGCAGTTCTTC; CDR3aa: CASSLRLAGGRENEQFF
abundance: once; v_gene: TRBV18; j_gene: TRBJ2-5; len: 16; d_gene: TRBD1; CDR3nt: TGTGCCAGCTCACCACTACCCGGACAGGGCTCGGAGACCCAGTACTTC; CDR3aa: CASSPLPGQGSETQYF
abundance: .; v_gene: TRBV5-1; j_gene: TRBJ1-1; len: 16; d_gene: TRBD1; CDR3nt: TGCGCCAGCAGCCCAGGGACAGTCAGAATGAACACTGAAGCTTTCTTT; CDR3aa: CASSPGTVRMNTEAFF
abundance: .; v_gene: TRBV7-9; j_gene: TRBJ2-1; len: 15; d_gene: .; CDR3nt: TGTGCCAGCAGCAATAACGGGCGCCCCTACAATGAGCAGTTCTTC; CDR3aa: CASSNNGRPYNEQFF
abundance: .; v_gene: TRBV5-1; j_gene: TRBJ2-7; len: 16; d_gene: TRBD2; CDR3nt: TGCGCCAGCAGCCCTGGACTAGCGGGAGACTCCTACGAGCAGTACTTC; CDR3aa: CASSPGLAGDSYEQYF
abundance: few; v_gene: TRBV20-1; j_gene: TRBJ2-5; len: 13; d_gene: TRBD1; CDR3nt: TGCAGTGCCCTAACAGGGGGCGAGGAGACCCAGTACTTC; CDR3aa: CSALTGGEETQYF
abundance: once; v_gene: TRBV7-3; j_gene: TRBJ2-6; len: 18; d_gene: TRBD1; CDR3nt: TGTGCCAGCAGCTTACCCGGGACAGGGGGACCTGGGGCCAACGTCCTGACTTTC; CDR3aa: CASSLPGTGGPGANVLTF
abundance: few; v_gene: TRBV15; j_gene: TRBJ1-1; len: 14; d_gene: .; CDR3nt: TGTGCCACCAGCAAGCAGGGAGGGGGCACTGAAGCTTTCTTT; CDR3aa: CATSKQGGGTEAFF
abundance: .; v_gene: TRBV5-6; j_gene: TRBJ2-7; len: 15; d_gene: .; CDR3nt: TGTGCCAGCAGCTTCGGCCGGGGGAGAGTATACGAGCAGTACTTC; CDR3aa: CASSFGRGRVYEQYF
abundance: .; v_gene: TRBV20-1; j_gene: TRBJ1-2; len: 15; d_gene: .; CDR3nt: TGCAGTGCTACAGATCCCGGGACGGACCGCTATGGCTACACCTTC; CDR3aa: CSATDPGTDRYGYTF
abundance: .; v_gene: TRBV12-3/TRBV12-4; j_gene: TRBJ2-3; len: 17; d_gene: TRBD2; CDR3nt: TGTGCCAGCAGTTTTTCGCGGGGGTTTGGTAGCACAGATACGCAGTATTTT; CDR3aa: CASSFSRGFGSTDTQYF
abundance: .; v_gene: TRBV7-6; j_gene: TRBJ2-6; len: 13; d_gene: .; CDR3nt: TGTGCCAGCAGCCCCACCGGGGCCAGCGTCCTGACTTTC; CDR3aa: CASSPTGASVLTF
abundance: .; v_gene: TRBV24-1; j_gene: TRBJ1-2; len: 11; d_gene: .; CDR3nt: TGTGCCACCAGTGGGGGATACGGCTACACCTTC; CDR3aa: CATSGGYGYTF
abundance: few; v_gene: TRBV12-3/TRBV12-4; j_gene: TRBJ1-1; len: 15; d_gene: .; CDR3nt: TGTGCCAGCAGTAGCCCCAGGGGCATGAACACTGAAGCTTTCTTT; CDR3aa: CASSSPRGMNTEAFF
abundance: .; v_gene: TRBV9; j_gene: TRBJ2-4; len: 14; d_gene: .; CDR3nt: TGTGCCAGCAGCGTAGGGGGGGATGAAAACATTCAGTACTTC; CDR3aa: CASSVGGDENIQYF
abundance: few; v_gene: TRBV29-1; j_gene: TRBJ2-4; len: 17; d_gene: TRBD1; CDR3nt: TGCAGCGTTGAAGAGAGGGGGAGACAGGGCCTACAAAACATTCAGTACTTC; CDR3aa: CSVEERGRQGLQNIQYF
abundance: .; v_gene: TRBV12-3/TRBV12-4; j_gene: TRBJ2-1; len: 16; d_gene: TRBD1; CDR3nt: TGTGCCAGCAGTTTCCTGGGACAGATCGCCTACAATGAGCAGTTCTTC; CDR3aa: CASSFLGQIAYNEQFF
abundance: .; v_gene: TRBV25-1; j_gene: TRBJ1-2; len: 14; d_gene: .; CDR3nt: TGTGCCAGCAGTGAACCAGGGAATAACTATGGCTACACCTTC; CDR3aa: CASSEPGNNYGYTF
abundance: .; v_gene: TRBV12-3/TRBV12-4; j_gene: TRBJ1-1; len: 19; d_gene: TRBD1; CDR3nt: TGTGCCAGCAGTTTACACCGTAGGGGGCTTGCAATCATGAACACTGAAGCTTTCTTT; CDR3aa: CASSLHRRGLAIMNTEAFF
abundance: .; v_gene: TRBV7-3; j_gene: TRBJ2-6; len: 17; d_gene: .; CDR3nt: TGTGCCAGCAGCCCAAGGATGGATCAGTCTGGGGCCAACGTCCTGACTTTC; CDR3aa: CASSPRMDQSGANVLTF
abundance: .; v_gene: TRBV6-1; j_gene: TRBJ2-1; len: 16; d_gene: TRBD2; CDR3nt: TGTGCCAGCAGTGGCCGGACTAGCGGGAGTTTGGATGAGCAGTTCTTC; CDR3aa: CASSGRTSGSLDEQFF
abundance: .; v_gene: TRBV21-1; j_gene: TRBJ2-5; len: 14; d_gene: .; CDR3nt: TGTGCCAGCAGCCCCCCCCCTGCGAGGGAGAAGCAGTACTTC; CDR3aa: CASSPPPAREKQYF